The T cell receptor (beta chain) under discussion was sequenced for a study of CD8+CD57+ T cells in acquired aplastic anemia. Study summary: The average for DNA from sorted CD4+ and CD8+ cells was 2.5 to 4 ug.

This clonotype has at least ten counts. Its antigen remains unidentified. Germline V lookup: CDR1 SQVTM, CDR2 ANQGSEA. The CDR3 is 15 residues long. V lost 2 bases and J 3 bases, leaving 17 bases between the germline ends. Patients chosen for sequencing had CD8+CD57+ cells that had expanded, as shown by flow cytometry. Study results and caveats: Patients and controls shared some 29 CD8+ CDR3 sequences, which appeared highly expressed in patients and within their immunodominant clones. With respect to CD8+ Simpson's diversity, patients and controls did not differ significantly.

Using genomic DNA as the template, TCR beta VDJ and CDR3 profiling was carried out. TCRdb processed the reads anew with MiXCR; each CDR3 protein has one entry. This sample has about 470,000 distinct CDR3 sequences, with less than 35% found just once. The sequenced sample was sorted CD4+, CD8+, or CD8+CD57+ T cells (not recorded which) from PBMCs. This chain uses TRBV29-1 with TRBJ2-7; possible D gene TRBD1, 6 bases. The sequence came from a human donor with aplastic anemia. As DNA, the CDR3 is TGCAGCGTTGAATGGGGAGACAGGTCTAGCTACGAGCAGTACTTC. Its protein is CSVEWGDRSSYEQYF.